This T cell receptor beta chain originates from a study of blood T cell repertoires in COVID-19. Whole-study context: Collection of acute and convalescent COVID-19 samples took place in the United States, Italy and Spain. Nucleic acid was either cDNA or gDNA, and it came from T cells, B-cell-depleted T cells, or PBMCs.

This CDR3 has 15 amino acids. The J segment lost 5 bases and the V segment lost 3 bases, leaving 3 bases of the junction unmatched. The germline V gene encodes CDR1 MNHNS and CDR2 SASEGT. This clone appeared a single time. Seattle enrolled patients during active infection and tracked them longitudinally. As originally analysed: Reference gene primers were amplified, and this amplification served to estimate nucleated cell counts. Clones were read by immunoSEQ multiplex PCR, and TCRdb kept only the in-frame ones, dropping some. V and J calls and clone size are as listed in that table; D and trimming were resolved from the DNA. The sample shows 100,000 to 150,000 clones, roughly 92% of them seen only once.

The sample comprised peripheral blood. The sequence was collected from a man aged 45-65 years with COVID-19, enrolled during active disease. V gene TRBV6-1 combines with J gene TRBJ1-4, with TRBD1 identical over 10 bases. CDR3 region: CASSEGQGKNEKLFF. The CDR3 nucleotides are TGTGCCAGCAGTGAGGGACAGGGGAAAAATGAAAAACTGTTTTTT.